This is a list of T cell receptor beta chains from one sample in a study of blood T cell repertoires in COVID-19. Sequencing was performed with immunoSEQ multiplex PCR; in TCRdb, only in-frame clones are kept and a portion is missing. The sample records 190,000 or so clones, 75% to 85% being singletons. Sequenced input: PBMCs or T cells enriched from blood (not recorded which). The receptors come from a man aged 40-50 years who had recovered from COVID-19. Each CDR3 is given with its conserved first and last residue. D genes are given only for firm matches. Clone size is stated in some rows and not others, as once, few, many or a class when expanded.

cdr3_nt: TGCGCCAGCAGCCTCCGGGGGTCGGACACTGAAGCTTTCTTT
cdr3_aa: CASSLRGSDTEAFF
d_call: NA
clone_size: NA
j_call: TRBJ1-1
v_call: TRBV5-1

cdr3_nt: TGCGCCAGCAGCCGAAGGCGGGCAGAACTGAACACTGAAGCTTTCTTT
cdr3_aa: CASSRRRAELNTEAFF
d_call: NA
clone_size: NA
j_call: TRBJ1-1
v_call: TRBV4-1

cdr3_nt: TGCAGCGTTGAACGGTACAGGGCCCCAACTAATGAAAAACTGTTTTTT
cdr3_aa: CSVERYRAPTNEKLFF
d_call: NA
clone_size: NA
j_call: TRBJ1-4
v_call: TRBV29-1

cdr3_nt: TGCGCCAGCAGCCCGGAGACAGTGAACACTGAAGCTTTCTTT
cdr3_aa: CASSPETVNTEAFF
d_call: NA
clone_size: once
j_call: TRBJ1-1
v_call: TRBV5-1

cdr3_nt: TGCGCCAGCAGCCAAGATCGCTCTGACAGGGGCGGAGGCTACACCTTC
cdr3_aa: CASSQDRSDRGGGYTF
d_call: TRBD1
clone_size: NA
j_call: TRBJ1-2
v_call: TRBV4-3

cdr3_nt: TGTGCCAGCTCCCCGACTGAGGACACTGAAGCTTTCTTT
cdr3_aa: CASSPTEDTEAFF
d_call: NA
clone_size: NA
j_call: TRBJ1-1
v_call: TRBV18

cdr3_nt: TGTGCCAGTGCCAGGGAAGCCGCCTCCTACGAGCAGTACTTC
cdr3_aa: CASAREAASYEQYF
d_call: NA
clone_size: NA
j_call: TRBJ2-7
v_call: TRBV10-3

cdr3_nt: TGTGCCAGCAGCGTGACGGGACTGTCCTACAATGAGCAGTTCTTC
cdr3_aa: CASSVTGLSYNEQFF
d_call: NA
clone_size: NA
j_call: TRBJ2-1
v_call: TRBV5-4

cdr3_nt: TGTGCCAGCAGCCCCAGGACGGGAGCCGGTAATAATTCACCCCTCCACTTT
cdr3_aa: CASSPRTGAGNNSPLHF
d_call: NA
clone_size: NA
j_call: TRBJ1-6
v_call: TRBV7-9

cdr3_nt: TGTGCCAGCAGCATCGATAGTAACACCGGGGAGCTGTTTTTT
cdr3_aa: CASSIDSNTGELFF
d_call: NA
clone_size: NA
j_call: TRBJ2-2
v_call: TRBV7-3

cdr3_nt: TGCGCCAGCAGCTTGGGCCGGGACTTTTACTCTGGGGCCAACGTCCTGACTTTC
cdr3_aa: CASSLGRDFYSGANVLTF
d_call: NA
clone_size: NA
j_call: TRBJ2-6
v_call: TRBV5-1

cdr3_nt: TGTGCCAGCAGCTTTCTTGGGGGAGGGTCCTACAATGAGCAGTTCTTC
cdr3_aa: CASSFLGGGSYNEQFF
d_call: TRBD2
clone_size: NA
j_call: TRBJ2-1
v_call: TRBV7-2

cdr3_nt: TGCGCCAGCAGCCCCGGACAGGGGGCGGATTATGAGCAGTTCTTC
cdr3_aa: CASSPGQGADYEQFF
d_call: TRBD1
clone_size: medium-sized
j_call: TRBJ2-1
v_call: TRBV4-1

cdr3_nt: TGTGCCAGCAGCTTAGAGCCGATTCCTTATAATTCACCCCTCCACTTT
cdr3_aa: CASSLEPIPYNSPLHF
d_call: NA
clone_size: NA
j_call: TRBJ1-6
v_call: TRBV7-3

cdr3_nt: TGTGCCAGCAGTTCCGCACAGGGCAGGGAAGAGACCCAGTACTTC
cdr3_aa: CASSSAQGREETQYF
d_call: NA
clone_size: NA
j_call: TRBJ2-5
v_call: TRBV28

cdr3_nt: TGTGCCAGCAGTCCTGGACAGGGGGGTAATAATTCACCCCTCCACTTT
cdr3_aa: CASSPGQGGNNSPLHF
d_call: TRBD1
clone_size: NA
j_call: TRBJ1-6
v_call: TRBV11-2

cdr3_nt: TGTGCCAGCAGGTCTACAGGGAACACTGAAGCTTTCTTT
cdr3_aa: CASRSTGNTEAFF
d_call: NA
clone_size: NA
j_call: TRBJ1-1
v_call: TRBV7-9

cdr3_nt: TGTGCCAGCTCACCACCGGTCTTGACAGGGGACTATGGCTACACCTTC
cdr3_aa: CASSPPVLTGDYGYTF
d_call: TRBD1
clone_size: once
j_call: TRBJ1-2
v_call: TRBV18

cdr3_nt: TGTGCCAGCAGCCAAGCACAACCCAGACAAGACTATGGCTACACCTTC
cdr3_aa: CASSQAQPRQDYGYTF
d_call: NA
clone_size: NA
j_call: TRBJ1-2
v_call: TRBV4-2

cdr3_nt: TGTGCCAGCAGTGAATGGGACTTCAATCAGCCCCAGCATTTT
cdr3_aa: CASSEWDFNQPQHF
d_call: NA
clone_size: NA
j_call: TRBJ1-5
v_call: TRBV2

cdr3_nt: TGTGCCATCAGTTCAGGACTAGCGGGAGAGACCCAGTACTTC
cdr3_aa: CAISSGLAGETQYF
d_call: TRBD2
clone_size: NA
j_call: TRBJ2-5
v_call: TRBV10-3

cdr3_nt: TGTGCCAGCAGCCGGCAGCATGGAGTGGGAAACACCATATATTTT
cdr3_aa: CASSRQHGVGNTIYF
d_call: NA
clone_size: NA
j_call: TRBJ1-3
v_call: TRBV9

cdr3_nt: TGTGCCAGCAGTTTAACGGCACTAACCGAGCAGTACTTC
cdr3_aa: CASSLTALTEQYF
d_call: NA
clone_size: NA
j_call: TRBJ2-7
v_call: TRBV27

cdr3_nt: TGTGCCAGCCGACAGGGGGCGAATGAGCAGTTCTTC
cdr3_aa: CASRQGANEQFF
d_call: TRBD1
clone_size: NA
j_call: TRBJ2-1
v_call: TRBV28

cdr3_nt: TGTGCCAGCGCCTTAGTGCAGGGGGCTTCCTACGAGCAGTACTTC
cdr3_aa: CASALVQGASYEQYF
d_call: TRBD1
clone_size: few
j_call: TRBJ2-7
v_call: TRBV6-5

cdr3_nt: TGTGCCAGCAGTGGACAGGGGAGTGCCACTGAAGCTTTCTTT
cdr3_aa: CASSGQGSATEAFF
d_call: TRBD1
clone_size: NA
j_call: TRBJ1-1
v_call: TRBV2

cdr3_nt: TGTGCCAGCAGCTTGAAGACTAGCGGGAGGAACTACGAGCAGTACTTC
cdr3_aa: CASSLKTSGRNYEQYF
d_call: TRBD2
clone_size: NA
j_call: TRBJ2-7
v_call: TRBV5-4

cdr3_nt: TGCGCCAGCCGGGGGTCCTTAGGTGAGCAGTTCTTC
cdr3_aa: CASRGSLGEQFF
d_call: NA
clone_size: NA
j_call: TRBJ2-1
v_call: TRBV10-2

cdr3_nt: TGTGCCACATCCAGTCTCCAGGGCGGCTACACCTTC
cdr3_aa: CATSSLQGGYTF
d_call: NA
clone_size: NA
j_call: TRBJ1-2
v_call: TRBV12-3/TRBV12-4

cdr3_nt: TGTGCCAGCAGCTTTCCTCGGGGGTCCGATTACAATGAGCAGTTCTTC
cdr3_aa: CASSFPRGSDYNEQFF
d_call: NA
clone_size: NA
j_call: TRBJ2-1
v_call: TRBV7-9

cdr3_nt: TGTGCCAGCAGTTTCAGCCGGGGCTATGGCTACACCTTC
cdr3_aa: CASSFSRGYGYTF
d_call: NA
clone_size: NA
j_call: TRBJ1-2
v_call: TRBV12-3/TRBV12-4

cdr3_nt: TGTGCCAGCAGCCATAACCGAGCCCGTCTTGGCACAGATACGCAGTATTTT
cdr3_aa: CASSHNRARLGTDTQYF
d_call: NA
clone_size: NA
j_call: TRBJ2-3
v_call: TRBV3-1/TRBV3-2

cdr3_nt: TGTGCCTGGAGTGTACACAAGGAGGGGCAGTACTTC
cdr3_aa: CAWSVHKEGQYF
d_call: NA
clone_size: few
j_call: TRBJ2-7
v_call: TRBV30

cdr3_nt: TGCGCCAGCAGCCAAGCGGGGATAGCGGACACAGATACGCAGTATTTT
cdr3_aa: CASSQAGIADTDTQYF
d_call: NA
clone_size: NA
j_call: TRBJ2-3
v_call: TRBV4-1

cdr3_nt: TGTGCCAGCAGCTTGACTAGCGGGAGGACCTACAATGAGCAGTTCTTC
cdr3_aa: CASSLTSGRTYNEQFF
d_call: TRBD2
clone_size: NA
j_call: TRBJ2-1
v_call: TRBV7-6

cdr3_nt: TGTGCCAGCAGCCAAACCCAGGCTCAGCCCCAGCATTTT
cdr3_aa: CASSQTQAQPQHF
d_call: NA
clone_size: NA
j_call: TRBJ1-5
v_call: TRBV3-1/TRBV3-2

cdr3_nt: TGCGCCAGCAGCTTGGAAGCTCGGTACAATGAGCAGTTCTTC
cdr3_aa: CASSLEARYNEQFF
d_call: NA
clone_size: NA
j_call: TRBJ2-1
v_call: TRBV5-1

cdr3_nt: TGTGCCAGCACCCCCGGGGACATGAACACTGAAGCTTTCTTT
cdr3_aa: CASTPGDMNTEAFF
d_call: NA
clone_size: NA
j_call: TRBJ1-1
v_call: TRBV28

cdr3_nt: TGCGCCAGCAGCTTGATGCAGGGCGCCGCTCGGGAGACCCAGTACTTC
cdr3_aa: CASSLMQGAARETQYF
d_call: NA
clone_size: NA
j_call: TRBJ2-5
v_call: TRBV5-1

cdr3_nt: TGCAGCGTTGAAGGGAGACAGGGCTATGGCTACACCTTC
cdr3_aa: CSVEGRQGYGYTF
d_call: TRBD1
clone_size: NA
j_call: TRBJ1-2
v_call: TRBV29-1

cdr3_nt: TGTGCCGGCGCCGGACTAGCGGGAGTTTACACCGGGGAGCTGTTTTTT
cdr3_aa: CAGAGLAGVYTGELFF
d_call: TRBD2
clone_size: NA
j_call: TRBJ2-2
v_call: TRBV2

cdr3_nt: TGTGCCAGCAGAACCATACAGGGAGGCAATCAGCCCCAGCATTTT
cdr3_aa: CASRTIQGGNQPQHF
d_call: NA
clone_size: NA
j_call: TRBJ1-5
v_call: TRBV2

cdr3_nt: TGTGCCAGCTCACCACGTCCCCCTAGGGAGGCTTTGAACACTGAAGCTTTCTTT
cdr3_aa: CASSPRPPREALNTEAFF
d_call: NA
clone_size: NA
j_call: TRBJ1-1
v_call: TRBV18

cdr3_nt: TGTGCCAGCAGCTTACAGTTGGGGGGCACTGAAGCTTTCTTT
cdr3_aa: CASSLQLGGTEAFF
d_call: NA
clone_size: NA
j_call: TRBJ1-1
v_call: TRBV7-9

cdr3_nt: TGTGCCAGCAGCCAAACCGGGACAGCTGGAAACACCATATATTTT
cdr3_aa: CASSQTGTAGNTIYF
d_call: TRBD1
clone_size: NA
j_call: TRBJ1-3
v_call: TRBV14

cdr3_nt: TGTGCCAGCAGTCTCACCTACACAGATACGCAGTATTTT
cdr3_aa: CASSLTYTDTQYF
d_call: NA
clone_size: NA
j_call: TRBJ2-3
v_call: TRBV27

cdr3_nt: TGTGCCAGCAGTCCCAGGGGGCTCGAGACCCAGTACTTC
cdr3_aa: CASSPRGLETQYF
d_call: TRBD1
clone_size: few
j_call: TRBJ2-5
v_call: TRBV12-3/TRBV12-4

cdr3_nt: TGTGCCAGCAGCTTAGGGGGGACTAGCGGGAGCGGTGAGACCCAGTACTTC
cdr3_aa: CASSLGGTSGSGETQYF
d_call: TRBD2
clone_size: NA
j_call: TRBJ2-5
v_call: TRBV7-8

cdr3_nt: TGTGCCAGCAGTCTGATTCCCGTCTCCCGGGCTTTCTTT
cdr3_aa: CASSLIPVSRAFF
d_call: NA
clone_size: NA
j_call: TRBJ1-1
v_call: TRBV6-5

cdr3_nt: TGTGCCAGCTCACCCCGACAGGCAACTAATGAAAAACTGTTTTTT
cdr3_aa: CASSPRQATNEKLFF
d_call: NA
clone_size: NA
j_call: TRBJ1-4
v_call: TRBV18

cdr3_nt: TGCGCCAGCAGCTTCCAGGGGAACACTGAAGCTTTCTTT
cdr3_aa: CASSFQGNTEAFF
d_call: NA
clone_size: NA
j_call: TRBJ1-1
v_call: TRBV5-1

cdr3_nt: TGTGCCAGCAGTGAATCGGTGCGGGGCACCGGGGAGCTGTTTTTT
cdr3_aa: CASSESVRGTGELFF
d_call: NA
clone_size: NA
j_call: TRBJ2-2
v_call: TRBV25-1

cdr3_nt: TGTGCCAGTAGAGAGGGGGCGCGGGAGACCCAGTACTTC
cdr3_aa: CASREGARETQYF
d_call: TRBD1
clone_size: NA
j_call: TRBJ2-5
v_call: TRBV19

cdr3_nt: TGTGCCAGCAGCCCTAGCACAGATACGCAGTATTTT
cdr3_aa: CASSPSTDTQYF
d_call: NA
clone_size: NA
j_call: TRBJ2-3
v_call: TRBV7-2

cdr3_nt: TGTGCCAGCCGAAGGAGCCGGGATGGCAATCAGCCCCAGCATTTT
cdr3_aa: CASRRSRDGNQPQHF
d_call: NA
clone_size: many
j_call: TRBJ1-5
v_call: TRBV25-1

cdr3_nt: TGCAGCGTTGAAGAGGGCAGGGATGAAAAACTGTTTTTT
cdr3_aa: CSVEEGRDEKLFF
d_call: NA
clone_size: NA
j_call: TRBJ1-4
v_call: TRBV29-1

cdr3_nt: TGTGCCAGTAGTATCAGACTTACTAACTATGGCTACACCTTC
cdr3_aa: CASSIRLTNYGYTF
d_call: NA
clone_size: NA
j_call: TRBJ1-2
v_call: TRBV19